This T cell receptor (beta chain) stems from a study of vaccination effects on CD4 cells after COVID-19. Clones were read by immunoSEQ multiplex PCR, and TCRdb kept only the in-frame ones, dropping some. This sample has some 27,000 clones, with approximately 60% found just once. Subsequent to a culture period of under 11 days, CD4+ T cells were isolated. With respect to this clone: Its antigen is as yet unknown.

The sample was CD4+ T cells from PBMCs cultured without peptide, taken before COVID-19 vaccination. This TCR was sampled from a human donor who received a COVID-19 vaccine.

Here the CDR3 DNA reads TGCGCCAGCAGCCAACCGGACAGCTCCTATAATTCACCCCTCCACTTT. The encoded protein is CASSQPDSSYNSPLHF. The chain combines TRBV4-1 with TRBJ1-6, with D possibly being TRBD1 (6 bases). The germline V gene has CDR1 MGHRA and CDR2 YSYEKL. The CDR3 spans 16 residues. The V end was cut by 2 bases, the J end by 0 bases, with 8 bases between.